These 18 T cell receptor beta chains came from one sample sequenced in a study of OX40 agonist ivuxolimab in advanced cancers. Library preparation employed the immunoSEQ multiplex PCR assay. What TCRdb holds here is the immuneACCESS table cut down to in-frame rearrangements. Part of the clones is not present; checked against another copy, under half of the missing clones reflect an unresolved V gene, and the others are unexplained. The table for this sample lists 20,000 or so clones; more than 75% of them were counted only once. The ten largest account for about 10% of the sample. This sample comprised CD4+ or CD8+ T cells sorted from blood, obtained in a trial of the OX40 agonist ivuxolimab. The receptors derive from an adult with an advanced solid tumor such as melanoma, head and neck, liver or kidney cancer.

V and J are TRBV27 and TRBJ2-1; D may be TRBD1 (5 bases). Germline V gene lookup returns CDR1 MNHEY and CDR2 SMNVEV (reference sequence). The CDR3 length is 12 residues. V was shortened by 3 bases and J by 8 bases, with 8 bases between the two germline ends. The CDR3 sequence is CASSLVGDEQFF. In nucleotides, the CDR3 is TGTGCCAGCAGTTTGGTAGGGGATGAGCAGTTCTTC.

This clone has just a few counts. The chain links TRBV6-5 to TRBJ2-5, with D perhaps matching TRBD1 or TRBD2 (6 bases each). This CDR3 is 15 amino acids long. With 0 bases removed from V and 5 bases from J, the gap between germline ends came to 13 bases. CDR1 is MNHEY and CDR2 is SVGAGI in the germline V gene. The CDR3 nucleotides read TGTGCCAGCAGTTACTCGATCGGGGGCGCGGAGACCCAGTACTTC. This sequence encodes CASSYSIGGAETQYF.

This clone has more than one count but fewer than ten. This sequence joins TRBV4-2 and TRBJ2-2, with TRBD2 identical over 9 bases. Per germline, CDR1 LGHNA and CDR2 YNFKEQ. V shed 6 bases, J shed 7 bases, and the junction held 15 bases outside the gene matches. CDR3 length equals 17 residues. The CDR3 protein is CASSPRVAGEGGGELFF. CDR3 nucleotides: TGTGCCAGCAGTCCCCGAGTAGCGGGAGAGGGGGGCGGGGAGCTGTTTTTT.

The chain combines TRBV5-1 with TRBJ2-2; D call uncertain. Trimming left V 6 bases short and J 0 bases short, with 9 bases between. The CDR3 has 14 amino acids. Germline CDR1 and CDR2: SGHRS and YFSETQ. The CDR3 reads CASKKASNTGELFF. The CDR3 nucleotides are TGCGCCAGCAAAAAGGCTTCGAACACCGGGGAGCTGTTTTTT. The full variable domain, completed using reference TRBV5-1 and TRBJ2-2, is KAGVTQTPRYLIKTRGQQVTLSCSPISGHRSVSWYQQTPGQGLQFLFEYFSETQRNKGNFPGRFSGRQFSNSRSEMNVSTLELGDSALYLCASKKASNTGELFFGEGSRLTVL.

In this sample, this clone is hyperexpanded. This sequence joins TRBV11-2 and TRBJ2-7; 7 nucleotides line up with TRBD1. Germline assignment: CDR1 SGHAT and CDR2 FQNNGV. Germline trimming cut 8 bases from V and 2 bases from J; bases unmatched to any gene: 6. This CDR3 has 13 amino acids. The CDR3 is CASGGQVTYEQYF. The CDR3 DNA sequence: TGTGCCAGCGGAGGACAGGTTACCTACGAGCAGTACTTC.

V usage is TRBV7-9 and J usage is TRBJ2-7; D gene uncertain. Germline V lookup: CDR1 SEHNR, CDR2 FQNEAQ (reference sequence). The CDR3 spans 13 residues. The V end lost 7 bases, the J end lost 5 bases, and 15 bases lay between the germline ends. The CDR3 here is CASTSPEYNEQYF. Written as DNA, the CDR3 is TGTGCCAGCACCTCTCCAGAGTACAACGAGCAGTACTTC. The complete variable domain, with remaining parts taken from reference TRBV7-9 and TRBJ2-7, reads DTGVSQNPRHKITKRGQNVTFRCDPISEHNRLYWYRQTLGQGPEFLTYFQNEAQLEKSRLLSDRFSAERPKGSFSTLEIQRTEQGDSAMYLCASTSPEYNEQYFGPGTRLTVT.

The rearrangement links TRBV19 to TRBJ1-1; possibly TRBD1 for D (5 bases). This CDR3 has 14 residues. The V end lost 7 bases, the J end lost 7 bases, and 19 bases lay between the germline ends. The germline V gene has CDR1 LNHDA and CDR2 SQIVND (reference sequence). The CDR3 DNA follows: TGTGCCAGTACCCTTCGGGGGTTGGCGAATGAAGCTTTCTTT. Translated, it gives CASTLRGLANEAFF.

The chain links TRBV6-5 to TRBJ2-3, with D perhaps TRBD2 (5 bases). V was cut by 0 bases and J by 8 bases, with 18 bases left in between. Per germline, CDR1 MNHEY and CDR2 SVGAGI. This CDR3 has 16 residues. This CDR3 reads CASSYSSDSRWGTQYF. CDR3 nucleotides: TGTGCCAGCAGTTACTCCTCGGACTCCCGTTGGGGTACGCAGTATTTT.

The chain employs TRBV6-6 and TRBJ1-1; maybe TRBD1 (6 bases). From germline, CDR1 is MNHNY and CDR2 SVGAGI (reference sequence). Trimming removed 4 bases at V and 0 bases at J, with 9 bases between. This CDR3 is 14 amino acids long. The DNA of the CDR3 is TGTGCCAGCAGTTTAACAGGGATGAACACTGAAGCTTTCTTT. Translating it yields CASSLTGMNTEAFF.

This chain links TRBV11-2 with TRBJ1-2; TRBD1 might be the D (6 bases). V lost 3 bases and J lost 6, with 17 bases in between. Germline loops: CDR1 SGHAT, CDR2 FQNNGV. This CDR3 has 15 amino acids. The CDR3 sequence: CASSFSATGPNGYTF. The DNA for the CDR3 is TGTGCCAGCAGCTTTAGTGCCACAGGGCCAAATGGCTACACCTTC.

The chain combines TRBV14 with TRBJ2-3; the D call may be TRBD1 or TRBD2 (5 bases each). Trimming cost V 7 bases and J 1 base, with 9 bases left between them. This CDR3 is built from 13 residues. Germline CDR1 is SGHDN and CDR2 is FVKESK. CDR3 nucleotide sequence: TGTGCCAGCACTCGAGGGGGCACAGATACGCAGTATTTT. This encodes CASTRGGTDTQYF.

V usage is TRBV27 and J usage is TRBJ1-5, with unresolved D. The CDR3 sequence is 14 residues long. CDR1 and CDR2 from the germline V gene are MNHEY and SMNVEV (reference sequence). V lost 4 bases to trimming and J lost 5 bases, with 12 bases between them. CDR3 sequence reads: CASSWGSPDQPQHF. For the CDR3, the DNA is TGTGCCAGCAGTTGGGGATCCCCCGATCAGCCCCAGCATTTT.

The genes are TRBV7-6 and TRBJ2-7, with TRBD1 identical over 10 bases. The germline gives CDR1 SGHVS, CDR2 FNYEAQ. The CDR3 covers 13 residues. Trimming at V came to 4 bases and at J to 4 bases, leaving 1 base not matched to a gene. The CDR3 sequence is CASSWDRGYEQYF. The DNA for the CDR3 is TGTGCCAGCAGCTGGGACAGGGGTTACGAGCAGTACTTC. Using reference TRBV7-6 and TRBJ2-7 for the parts outside the CDR3, the full variable domain is GAGVSQSPRYKVTKRGQDVALRCDPISGHVSLYWYRQALGQGPEFLTYFNYEAQQDKSGLPNDRFSAERPEGSISTLTIQRTEQRDSAMYRCASSWDRGYEQYFGPGTRLTVT.

For the CDR3, the DNA is TGTGCCAGCAGTGAACCCCCAAGGCGACAGGGGAGCAATCAGCCCCAGCATTTT. Translated, it gives CASSEPPRRQGSNQPQHF. This chain links TRBV6-1 with TRBJ1-5, with 8 bases aligning to TRBD1. The trim removed 2 bases at V and 1 base at J, leaving 10 bases unmatched. Germline assignment: CDR1 MNHNS and CDR2 SASEGT. The CDR3 is made up of 18 amino acids.

The V and J genes are TRBV2 and TRBJ2-3; D possibly matches TRBD1 or TRBD2 (5 bases each). This CDR3 has 13 residues. The V end was cut by 8 bases, the J end by 5 bases, with 14 bases between. CDR1 and CDR2 (germline): SNHLY, FYNNEI. The CDR3 region is CASGGLVGDTQYF. For the CDR3, the DNA is TGTGCCAGCGGGGGATTGGTGGGAGATACGCAGTATTTT.

The rearrangement joins TRBV4-1 to TRBJ2-1; D call uncertain. The CDR3 has 13 residues. Germline V CDR1 and CDR2: MGHRA, YSYEKL. V shed 2 bases and J shed 9 bases, with 11 bases lying between them. DNA for the CDR3: TGCGCCAGCAGCCAAAGGGCAATCGGTGAGCAGTTCTTC. Protein sequence: CASSQRAIGEQFF.

The genes are TRBV9 and TRBJ1-6; D gene ambiguous. The CDR3 is 14 amino acids. In germline, CDR1 is SGDLS, CDR2 YYNGEE. V lost 4 bases to trimming and J lost 9 bases, with 14 bases between them. The CDR3 is CASSPEGAASPLHF. The CDR3 DNA follows: TGTGCCAGCAGCCCCGAGGGTGCGGCTTCACCCCTCCACTTT. Looking up the rest from reference TRBV9 and TRBJ1-6 gives the full variable domain: DSGVTQTPKHLITATGQRVTLRCSPRSGDLSVYWYQQSLDQGLQFLIQYYNGEERAKGNILERFSAQQFPDLHSELNLSSLELGDSALYFCASSPEGAASPLHFGNGTRLTVT.

The rearrangement links TRBV7-3 to TRBJ2-6, with 7 bases lining up with TRBD1. CDR3 length equals 16 residues. Losses at the gene ends were 5 bases for V and 0 bases for J; bases not matched to a gene: 4. Germline-derived CDR1 and CDR2 are SGHTA and FQGTGA. In nucleotides, the CDR3 is TGTGCCAGCAGCCCAAGACAGGGCTCTGGGGCCAACGTCCTGACTTTC. Translating it yields CASSPRQGSGANVLTF.